The clone carrying this TCR beta chain was seen once. Its antigen is unknown. Primed by a sample-barcoded 5' primer and a J-beta primer mix, a second PCR proceeded for 7 to 11 cycles. TCRdb itself ran the 5' RACE reads through MiXCR, one entry per CDR3 protein. The table lists 1,100,000 or so distinct CDR3 sequences, around 43% of them singletons. The data derive from a study of blood T cells in healthy people across ages. General study points: The study could not conclusively compare naive and antigen-experienced cells, given its unsorted PBMCs.

The CDR3 has 14 amino acids. CDR1 MNHEY and CDR2 SMNVEV come from the germline V gene (reference sequence). Donors were healthy Caucasian individuals from Russia aged roughly 6 to 90. Each donor had roughly 10 milliliters of peripheral blood drawn. The sequence came from a woman aged 55-70 years in good health. The chain combines TRBV27 with TRBJ2-1; possibly TRBD2 for D (5 bases). The J call may be wrong; the DNA end is better matched by TRBJ2-7. Sequenced sample: blood. CDR3 in amino acids: CASSRTRLYNEQYF. The CDR3 nucleotides read TGTGCCAGCTCTAGGACTCGGCTCTACAATGAGCAGTACTTC.